The T cell receptor beta chain described here comes from a study of OX40 agonist ivuxolimab in advanced cancers. Clones were read by immunoSEQ multiplex PCR, and TCRdb kept only the in-frame ones, dropping some. The sample holds about 15,000 clones, roughly 84% seen once. The source is an adult with an advanced solid tumor such as melanoma, head and neck, liver or kidney cancer. The specimen was CD4+ or CD8+ T cells sorted from blood, collected in a trial of the OX40 agonist ivuxolimab.

The CDR3 reads CASRPWGERSYEQYF. DNA for the CDR3: TGTGCCAGCAGACCTTGGGGGGAACGCTCCTACGAGCAGTACTTC. The rearrangement uses TRBV6-5 and TRBJ2-7, with D possibly matching TRBD2 (6 bases). Germline V gives CDR1 MNHEY, CDR2 SVGAGI. Between the trimmed V and J ends, which lost 6 bases and 0 bases, there was a span of 15 bases. CDR3 length: 15 residues.